The 21 T cell receptor beta chains below come from one sample, sequenced in a study of blood T cell repertoires in COVID-19. The assay was immunoSEQ multiplex PCR, and TCRdb's table has in-frame clones only and misses some. The sample lists 250,000 or so clones, roughly nine tenths occurring once. The sequencing sample was made of peripheral blood. These receptors were taken from a man in his 60s with acute or convalescent COVID-19.

This chain connects TRBV5-4 to TRBJ2-2, with 12 bases that match TRBD1. Trimming at V came to 7 bases and at J to 8 bases, leaving 9 bases not matched to a gene. CDR3 length equals 15 residues. Germline CDR1 is SGHNT and CDR2 is YYREEE (reference sequence). The CDR3 DNA reads TGTGCCAGCCACCGGGACAGGGGGCTAGAGGGGGAGCTGTTTTTT. Protein sequence: CASHRDRGLEGELFF.

This clone has just a few counts. The chain joins TRBV4-2 to TRBJ2-7; no definite D call. The CDR3 length is 15 residues. The V end lost 0 bases, the J end lost 3 bases, and 12 bases lay between the germline ends. Germline CDR1 and CDR2: LGHNA and YNFKEQ. The CDR3 DNA is TGTGCCAGCAGCCAAGATCTTAATCCGGGCTACGAGCAGTACTTC. Protein: CASSQDLNPGYEQYF.

The chain combines TRBV27 with TRBJ1-1, with D perhaps matching TRBD1 (5 bases). The CDR3 is 14 amino acids. Germline V gene lookup returns CDR1 MNHEY and CDR2 SMNVEV (reference sequence). V gave up 4 bases and J gave up 2 bases, with 11 bases separating them. CDR3 sequence (DNA): TGTGCCAGCAGTTCAGGGTGGGGTAACACTGAAGCTTTCTTT. This encodes CASSSGWGNTEAFF.

The chain combines TRBV28 with TRBJ1-5; tentative D call: TRBD1 (6 bases). CDR3 length equals 16 residues. Looked up from germline, CDR1 is MDHEN and CDR2 is SYDVKM. V was shortened by 9 bases and J by 3 bases, with 21 bases between the two germline ends. In DNA form, the CDR3 reads TGTGCCAGTTTAAGCAGGGGCAAGGCTTTCAATCAGCCCCAGCATTTT. Residues: CASLSRGKAFNQPQHF.

The chain recombines TRBV30 with TRBJ2-2; D possibly corresponds to TRBD1 (5 bases). CDR3 length equals 18 residues. The germline CDR1 and CDR2 sequences are GTSNPN and SVGIG (reference sequence). The V and J ends lost 2 bases and 0 bases respectively, with 19 bases between them. The CDR3 here is CAWSFLVYGRANTGELFF. The CDR3 bases are TGTGCCTGGAGTTTTTTGGTTTATGGCAGGGCGAACACCGGGGAGCTGTTTTTT.

In DNA, the CDR3 is TGTGCCACCAGTGACCGGGACAGCACCGGGGAGCTGTTTTTT. Its protein is CATSDRDSTGELFF. This chain uses TRBV24-1 with TRBJ2-2; 7 bases match TRBD1. The germline V gene has CDR1 KGHDR and CDR2 SFDVKD. Trimming at V came to 4 bases and at J to 4 bases, leaving 2 bases not matched to a gene. The CDR3 loop spans 14 amino acids.

The V gene is TRBV19, the J gene TRBJ2-5; D perhaps matches TRBD2 (6 bases). The V gene lost 1 base and the J gene lost 0 bases, with 9 bases spanning the gap. The CDR3 loop spans 15 amino acids. Germline values: CDR1 LNHDA, CDR2 SQIVND (reference sequence). The chain's CDR3 is CASSIVRRDQETQYF. Written as DNA, the CDR3 is TGTGCCAGTAGTATAGTGAGGAGGGACCAAGAGACCCAGTACTTC.

The rearrangement links TRBV2 to TRBJ2-7; TRBD1 matches 9 bases. V trimming: 8 bases; J trimming: 6 bases; junction bases outside the gene matches: 11. Germline values: CDR1 SNHLY, CDR2 FYNNEI. The CDR3 totals 14 residues. CDR3 nucleotide sequence: TGTGCCAGCCTATCCGGGACAGGGACGGGCGAGCAGTACTTC. It translates to CASLSGTGTGEQYF.

The chain has TRBV30 and TRBJ1-6; a weak D match, TRBD1 (6 bases). The CDR3 loop spans 14 amino acids. Germline lookup yields CDR1 GTSNPN and CDR2 SVGIG (reference sequence). The germline V and J ends were trimmed by 5 bases and 7 bases, with 15 bases remaining between them. The CDR3 bases are TGTGCCTGGGGGGCGGGGGCGAGGAATTCACCCCTCCACTTT. Translating it yields CAWGAGARNSPLHF.

The chain couples TRBV11-1 to TRBJ2-3; D possibly corresponds to TRBD2 (6 bases). This CDR3 comprises 16 residues. The V end lost 7 bases, the J end lost 4 bases, and 21 bases lay between the germline ends. The germline V gene has CDR1 SGHAT and CDR2 FQDESV (reference sequence). The CDR3 loop is CASTPREAGQADTQYF. The CDR3 coding sequence is TGTGCCAGCACCCCCAGGGAGGCAGGGCAGGCAGATACGCAGTATTTT. Combining the CDR3 with reference TRBV11-1 and TRBJ2-3 gives the whole variable domain EAEVAQSPRYKITEKSQAVAFWCDPISGHATLYWYRQILGQGPELLVQFQDESVVDDSQLPKDRFSAERLKGVDSTLKIQPAELGDSAMYLCASTPREAGQADTQYFGPGTRLTVL.

The chain recombines TRBV23-1 with TRBJ2-7; 15 bases fit TRBD2. Being an ORF, TRBV23-1 has a function that is uncertain. V gave up 6 bases and J gave up 12 bases; unmatched junction bases: 15. This CDR3 region has 16 residues. The CDR3 region is CASRKNWTSGRDRAYF. The CDR3 bases are TGCGCCAGCAGGAAAAACTGGACTAGCGGGAGGGATAGGGCGTACTTC.

The chain uses TRBV7-2 and TRBJ1-6; a possible D gene is TRBD1 (5 bases). Trimming shortened V by 7 bases and J by 11 bases, and 15 bases separated the two germline ends. This CDR3 contains 13 residues. CDR1 and CDR2 from the germline V gene are SGHTA and FQGNSA. CDR3 DNA: TGTGCCAGCAACACGAACAGGTTCCCACCCCTCCACTTT. Protein: CASNTNRFPPLHF.

This chain links TRBV24-1 with TRBJ2-3; tentative D call: TRBD1 (5 bases). Germline CDR1 is KGHDR and CDR2 is SFDVKD. This CDR3 is 15 amino acids long. V gave up 3 bases and J gave up 8 bases, with 17 bases separating them. CDR3 nucleotides: TGTGCCACCAGTGATCAGGGCCCCGCGGTAGCTACGCAGTATTTT. This encodes CATSDQGPAVATQYF.

The chain joins TRBV18 to TRBJ2-7; 7 nucleotides line up with TRBD1. This CDR3 contains 13 residues. Germline-derived CDR1 and CDR2 are KGHSH and LQKENI. The V and J ends lost 3 bases and 6 bases, in that order; junction bases with no gene match: 5. In DNA, the CDR3 is TGTGCCAGCTCACCCGACAGGGTTAGCGAGCAGTACTTC. It encodes CASSPDRVSEQYF. Full variable domain (remainder filled in from reference TRBV18 and TRBJ2-7): NAGVMQNPRHLVRRRGQEARLRCSPMKGHSHVYWYRQLPEEGLKFMVYLQKENIIDESGMPKERFSAEFPKEGPSILRIQQVVRGDSAAYFCASSPDRVSEQYFGPGTRLTVT.

The chain combines TRBV19 with TRBJ2-3, with 8 positions matching TRBD2. CDR3 size: 16 residues. Germline V gene sequence: CDR1 LNHDA, CDR2 SQIVND (reference sequence). V lost 1 base and J lost 3; bases outside the gene matches: 6. This chain's CDR3 is CASSIGGSGKTDTQYF. The CDR3 coding sequence is TGTGCCAGTAGTATAGGAGGTAGCGGGAAGACAGATACGCAGTATTTT.

About this clone: The same CDR3 is also encoded by other DNA sequences in this sample. The V and J genes are TRBV7-2 and TRBJ2-7, with TRBD2 matching over 10 bases. The CDR3 totals 16 residues. V gave up 1 base and J gave up 4 bases; unmatched junction bases: 7. Germline V gene data show CDR1 as SGHTA and CDR2 as FQGNSA. DNA for the CDR3: TGTGCCAGCAGCTTAGGTCCTAGCGGGAGTTCTTACGAGCAGTACTTC. It encodes CASSLGPSGSSYEQYF.

In its sample, this clone was seen a few times. V and J are TRBV29-1 and TRBJ1-2; 9 bases agree with TRBD1. Germline CDR1 and CDR2: SQVTM and ANQGSEA. J lost 8 bases, V lost 7 bases, and 5 bases had no gene match. This CDR3 has 11 amino acids. CDR3 protein: CSALTGGGYTF. CDR3 bases: TGCAGCGCCCTGACAGGGGGAGGCTACACCTTC.

The chain recombines TRBV11-2 with TRBJ1-4, with D perhaps TRBD1 (6 bases). The CDR3 runs 17 residues. CDR1 and CDR2 (germline): SGHAT, FQNNGV. Trimming pared 5 bases from V and 8 bases from J, leaving 24 bases between. CDR3 sequence reads: CASSPHNKQGGWEKLFF. The CDR3 bases are TGTGCCAGCAGCCCACACAACAAACAGGGAGGGTGGGAAAAACTGTTTTTT.

The V call is TRBV3-1 (or the pseudogene TRBV3-2), the J call TRBJ2-3; D gene uncertain. The germline gives CDR1 LGHDT, CDR2 YNNKEL (reference sequence). The germline V and J ends were trimmed by 0 bases and 5 bases, with 12 bases remaining between them. The CDR3 has 15 residues. The CDR3 spells CASSQDPTRQDTQYF. CDR3 in DNA: TGTGCCAGCAGCCAAGATCCGACGAGGCAAGATACGCAGTATTTT.

A single count supports this clone. This rearrangement joins TRBV24-1 to TRBJ2-2; D might be TRBD1 (6 bases). Trimming shortened V by 4 bases and J by 0 bases, and 11 bases separated the two germline ends. The CDR3 length is 16 residues. The germline gives CDR1 KGHDR, CDR2 SFDVKD. CDR3 nucleotide sequence: TGTGCCACCAGTGAACTTACAGGGACGAACACCGGGGAGCTGTTTTTT. This gives the protein CATSELTGTNTGELFF.

CDR3 amino acids: CASSQDTGQGHSYEQYF. The CDR3 DNA sequence: TGCGCCAGCAGCCAAGATACTGGACAGGGGCATTCCTACGAGCAGTACTTC. The rearrangement links TRBV4-3 to TRBJ2-7; 9 bases are shared with TRBD1. The CDR3 runs to 17 residues. V was clipped by 0 bases and J by 1 base; unmatched bases: 7. Germline-derived CDR1 and CDR2 are LGHNA and YSLEER.